These 13 T cell receptor beta chains were sequenced from one sample in a study of patients and donors after allogeneic stem cell transplantation. TCRdb itself ran the RT-PCR reads through MiXCR, one entry per CDR3 protein. The table shows about 110,000 distinct CDR3 sequences, with 35% occurring only once. Sequencing was performed on blood, either unsorted or a sorted T cell fraction (not recorded which). Receptors originate from a human donor who was either an allogeneic HSCT recipient or a stem cell or donor lymphocyte infusion donor (not recorded which). It is not recorded whose cells these are; they may come from a transplant donor.

The J gene is TRBJ2-7, the V gene TRBV18, with D perhaps matching TRBD1 (7 bases). Trimming shortened V by 3 bases and J by 3 bases, and 15 bases separated the two germline ends. This CDR3 has 15 amino acids. The germline V gene has CDR1 KGHSH and CDR2 LQKENI. CDR3 region: CASSPNPGGGYEQYF. The CDR3 coding sequence is TGTGCCAGCTCACCGAACCCAGGGGGAGGCTACGAGCAGTACTTC.

The V call is TRBV27, the J call TRBJ1-1; D is unresolved. Trimming cost V 8 bases and J 1 base, with 11 bases left between them. Germline V gives CDR1 MNHEY, CDR2 SMNVEV (reference sequence). The CDR3 loop spans 13 amino acids. CDR3 DNA: TGTGCCAGCTCCGCCCGAAAGAACACTGAAGCTTTCTTT. It is translated as CASSARKNTEAFF.

This CDR3 reads CASSLQGINSGANVLTF. CDR3 nucleotides: TGTGCCAGCAGTTTACAGGGTATAAACTCTGGGGCCAACGTCCTGACTTTC. This chain uses TRBV28 with TRBJ2-6, with D tentatively TRBD1 (5 bases). There are 17 residues in the CDR3. V was cut by 2 bases and J by 0 bases, with 11 bases left in between. Germline CDR1 MDHEN, CDR2 SYDVKM. Looking up the rest from reference TRBV28 and TRBJ2-6 gives the full variable domain: DVKVTQSSRYLVKRTGEKVFLECVQDMDHENMFWYRQDPGLGLRLIYFSYDVKMKEKGDIPEGYSVSREKKERFSLILESASTNQTSMYLCASSLQGINSGANVLTFGAGSRLTVL.

The chain employs TRBV12-3 or TRBV12-4 and TRBJ1-2; 9 bases are shared with TRBD1. The CDR3 is made up of 15 amino acids. Germline trimming cut 2 bases from V and 5 bases from J; bases unmatched to any gene: 6. The chain's CDR3 is CASSLIETGGYGYTF. CDR3 nucleotide sequence: TGTGCCAGCAGTTTAATAGAGACAGGGGGTTATGGCTACACCTTC.

The V gene is TRBV4-3, the J gene TRBJ2-3; D could derive from TRBD1 or TRBD2 (5 bases each). This CDR3 is 15 amino acids long. Trimming took 0 bases from V and 4 from J, leaving 11 bases between them. Germline V CDR1 and CDR2: LGHNA, YSLEER. The CDR3 DNA follows: TGCGCCAGCAGCCAAGATTGGGGGTCCGCAGATACGCAGTATTTT. Translating gives CASSQDWGSADTQYF.

The rearrangement uses TRBV5-1 and TRBJ2-5, with D uncertain. The CDR3 length is 16 residues. Deletions cut 1 base from V and 3 bases from J, with 16 bases between. Germline V lookup: CDR1 SGHRS, CDR2 YFSETQ. This CDR3 is CASSLSGTGSKETQYF. In DNA form, the CDR3 reads TGCGCCAGCAGCTTGTCGGGCACCGGTAGCAAAGAGACCCAGTACTTC.

The genes are TRBV20-1 and TRBJ2-1; no firm D call. Trimming took 6 bases from V and 5 from J, leaving 11 bases between them. The germline V gene encodes CDR1 DFQATT and CDR2 SNEGSKA (reference sequence). The CDR3 is made up of 12 amino acids. CDR3 coding DNA: TGCAGTGCGGACCACGTGAACAATGAGCAGTTCTTC. Its protein product is CSADHVNNEQFF.

V is TRBV20-1 and J is TRBJ2-3; 10 bases align to TRBD2. Germline V lookup: CDR1 DFQATT, CDR2 SNEGSKA (reference sequence). The CDR3 has 14 amino acids. After removal of 3 bases from V and 5 bases from J, the junction contained 5 bases not matched to a gene. The DNA of the CDR3 is TGCAGTGCTAGGCTAGCGGGAGCGGTAGATACGCAGTATTTT. Translating gives CSARLAGAVDTQYF.

This clonotype has a handful of counts. This chain joins TRBV2 and TRBJ1-5; D gene ambiguous. Germline values: CDR1 SNHLY, CDR2 FYNNEI. CDR3 length: 13 amino acids. V was clipped by 6 bases and J by 0 bases, with 6 bases between them. The CDR3 DNA reads as TGTGCCAGCAGGGGAAATAGCAATCAGCCCCAGCATTTT. This codes for CASRGNSNQPQHF.

This clonotype was detected a few times. The rearrangement links TRBV5-1 to TRBJ2-1; TRBD2 matches 9 bases. Trimming removed 2 bases from V and 0 bases from J; junction bases left unmatched: 12. Germline CDR1 is SGHRS and CDR2 is YFSETQ. The CDR3 consists of 19 residues. The CDR3, as DNA: TGCGCCAGCAGCTTACGAGGTAGCGGGAGCGGGAGCTCCTACAATGAGCAGTTCTTC. It codes for CASSLRGSGSGSSYNEQFF.

The chain recombines TRBV20-1 with TRBJ2-3, with 7 bases matching TRBD1. V shed 3 bases, J shed 0 bases, and the junction held 6 bases outside the gene matches. This CDR3 spans 15 amino acids. The germline gives CDR1 DFQATT, CDR2 SNEGSKA (reference sequence). CDR3 amino acids: CSASQDRTSTDTQYF. CDR3 in DNA: TGCAGTGCTAGCCAGGACAGGACTAGCACAGATACGCAGTATTTT.

CDR3 region: CASSPRALRNTQYF. The CDR3 DNA follows: TGTGCCAGCAGTCCCAGGGCACTAAGGAATACGCAGTATTTT. This chain connects TRBV28 to TRBJ2-3, with D maybe TRBD1 (5 bases). V lost 5 bases and J lost 7, with 16 bases in between. Germline CDR1 MDHEN, CDR2 SYDVKM. The CDR3 sequence is 14 residues long.

This clonotype was seen ten or more times. The chain has TRBV20-1 and TRBJ1-1; D gene ambiguous. Per germline, CDR1 DFQATT and CDR2 SNEGSKA (reference sequence). The CDR3 loop spans 14 amino acids. Trimming stripped 3 bases from V and 1 base from J, with 12 bases between. CDR3 coding DNA: TGCAGTGCTAGTCCCCCCAGAGGGAACACTGAAGCTTTCTTT. Its protein product is CSASPPRGNTEAFF.